The sequence of this TCR beta chain was determined in a study of blood T cell repertoires in COVID-19. For the study at large: There were acute and convalescent COVID-19 samples, and they came from the United States, Italy and Spain.

Produced via immunoSEQ multiplex PCR; TCRdb's table is partial and in-frame only. The sample consists of about 200,000 clones, under 90% of them appearing once. The source is a man in his sixties who had recovered from COVID-19. What was sequenced was peripheral blood.

As DNA, the CDR3 is TGTGCCAGCAGCGGGAGGCGTAGGACAGGAGTTCTAGAGACCCAGTACTTC. Amino acids: CASSGRRRTGVLETQYF. This sequence joins TRBV7-9 and TRBJ2-5; D might be TRBD1 (7 bases). Germline-derived CDR1 and CDR2 are SEHNR and FQNEAQ (reference sequence). The germline V and J ends were trimmed by 5 bases and 4 bases, with 23 bases remaining between them. CDR3 length: 17 amino acids.